Listed here are 17 T cell receptor beta chains from one sample, sequenced in a study of T cell changes during pregnancy in multiple sclerosis. Sequenced by immunoSEQ multiplex PCR; TCRdb stores in-frame clones only, minus some. This sample yields 80,000 to 100,000 clones, of which 85% to 95% are seen a single time; over 2% belongs to the top ten. This specimen consisted of peripheral blood, obtained in the first trimester of pregnancy. The receptors stem from a female donor with multiple sclerosis, enrolled in a pregnancy study.

This chain uses TRBV5-6 with TRBJ1-2; TRBD1 aligns across 10 bases. J was trimmed by 6 bases and V by 2 bases; bases with no gene match: 1. CDR1 is SGHDT and CDR2 is YYEEEE in the germline V gene. The CDR3 consists of 13 residues. The CDR3 coding sequence is TGTGCCAGCAGCTTCGGACAGGGGGATGGCTACACCTTC. Encoded protein: CASSFGQGDGYTF.

The J gene is TRBJ1-1, the V gene TRBV5-6; 9 bases align to TRBD1. V lost 4 bases and J lost 0; bases outside the gene matches: 7. Germline-derived CDR1 and CDR2 are SGHDT and YYEEEE. The CDR3 length is 16 residues. The CDR3 sequence: CASSPLQGAMNTEAFF. CDR3 DNA: TGTGCCAGCAGCCCCTTACAGGGGGCAATGAACACTGAAGCTTTCTTT.

The chain has TRBV7-3 and TRBJ2-1, with 9 positions matching TRBD2. CDR3 size: 16 residues. V lost 4 bases, J lost 0 bases, and 4 bases stayed unmatched. Germline lookup yields CDR1 SGHTA and CDR2 FQGTGA. The CDR3 protein is CASSSSGGSSYNEQFF. The CDR3, as DNA: TGTGCCAGCAGCTCCAGCGGGGGGAGCTCCTACAATGAGCAGTTCTTC.

The chain couples TRBV19 to TRBJ2-3; 15 nucleotides agree with TRBD2. Germline V gene sequence: CDR1 LNHDA, CDR2 SQIVND (reference sequence). J lost 5 bases, V lost 3 bases, and 12 bases had no gene match. The CDR3 loop spans 19 amino acids. In nucleotides, the CDR3 is TGTGCCAGTAGTATCAGGGGGCCAGGGACTAGCGGGAGGAGAGATACGCAGTATTTT. It encodes CASSIRGPGTSGRRDTQYF.

This CDR3 is CSVSAGNGGYTF. The CDR3 DNA follows: TGCAGCGTTTCAGCAGGAAATGGTGGCTACACCTTC. V gene TRBV29-1 combines with J gene TRBJ1-2, with D unclear. The V and J ends lost 5 bases and 7 bases respectively, with 14 bases between them. CDR1 and CDR2 from the germline V gene are SQVTM and ANQGSEA. CDR3 size: 12 residues.

The rearrangement links TRBV4-1 to TRBJ2-7; 8 bases map to TRBD1. Germline CDR1 MGHRA, CDR2 YSYEKL. This CDR3 has 17 residues. The trim removed 3 bases at V and 2 bases at J, leaving 12 bases unmatched. The CDR3 sequence: CASSHKAGTGRTYEQYF. CDR3 nucleotides: TGCGCCAGCAGCCATAAGGCCGGGACAGGACGTACCTACGAGCAGTACTTC.

CDR3 loop: CASSVAGITDTQYF. CDR3 sequence (DNA): TGCGCCAGCAGCGTAGCGGGGATCACAGATACGCAGTATTTT. The V gene is TRBV4-3, the J gene TRBJ2-3; 8 bases are shared with TRBD2. V dropped 5 bases and J dropped 2; count of bases not matched to a gene: 3. The CDR3 consists of 14 residues. CDR1 LGHNA and CDR2 YSLEER come from the germline V gene.

V gene TRBV19 combines with J gene TRBJ2-2; the match to TRBD1 covers 7 bases. Germline assignment: CDR1 LNHDA and CDR2 SQIVND (reference sequence). There are 13 residues in the CDR3. J lost 6 bases, V lost 7 bases, and 5 bases had no gene match. CDR3 protein: CASMSQGAGELFF. The CDR3 coding sequence is TGTGCCAGTATGAGTCAGGGGGCCGGGGAGCTGTTTTTT.

The V and J genes are TRBV30 and TRBJ2-7; TRBD2 aligns across 10 bases. CDR3 size: 15 residues. CDR1 and CDR2 (germline): GTSNPN, SVGIG (reference sequence). V was clipped by 3 bases and J by 3 bases; unmatched bases: 8. CDR3 protein: CAWRQGLARNYEQYF. CDR3 nucleotides: TGTGCCTGGAGGCAGGGACTAGCGCGAAACTACGAGCAGTACTTC.

V is TRBV6-6 and J is TRBJ1-1, with 8 bases that match TRBD1. The CDR3 is 13 amino acids. V lost 5 bases, J lost 11 bases, and 10 bases stayed unmatched. In germline, CDR1 is MNHNY, CDR2 SVGAGI (reference sequence). The CDR3, as DNA: TGTGCCAGCAGTGACGAACGGACAGGGCGGGCTTTCTTT. This sequence encodes CASSDERTGRAFF.

This rearrangement joins TRBV5-6 to TRBJ2-3, with D perhaps TRBD1 (5 bases). The CDR3 has 13 residues. V lost 7 bases to trimming and J lost 5 bases, with 14 bases between them. Germline CDR1 SGHDT, CDR2 YYEEEE. The CDR3 here is CASGRTGVDTQYF. CDR3 bases: TGTGCCAGCGGTAGAACAGGAGTAGATACGCAGTATTTT. Supplemented by reference TRBV5-6 and TRBJ2-3, the full variable domain reads DAGVTQSPTHLIKTRGQQVTLRCSPKSGHDTVSWYQQALGQGPQFIFQYYEEEERQRGNFPDRFSGHQFPNYSSELNVNALLLGDSALYLCASGRTGVDTQYFGPGTRLTVL.

This chain connects TRBV11-2 to TRBJ2-5; 8 bases fit TRBD2. The V gene's germline CDR1 is SGHAT and CDR2 FQNNGV. The CDR3 sequence is 15 residues long. V gave up 1 base and J gave up 1 base; unmatched junction bases: 2. The CDR3 here is CASSLAGGVQETQYF. CDR3 sequence (DNA): TGTGCCAGCAGCTTAGCGGGAGGGGTCCAAGAGACCCAGTACTTC.

J is TRBJ2-7 and V is TRBV5-6, with D perhaps TRBD1 (6 bases). Trimming pared 5 bases from V and 2 bases from J, leaving 14 bases between. Germline V gene sequence: CDR1 SGHDT, CDR2 YYEEEE. The CDR3 loop spans 14 amino acids. The CDR3 DNA is TGTGCCAGCAGTTCCGGGACACCCGCCTACGAGCAGTACTTC. Protein: CASSSGTPAYEQYF.

This rearrangement joins TRBV30 to TRBJ2-2, with 8 positions matching TRBD2. The CDR3 loop spans 15 amino acids. V shed 4 bases, J shed 5 bases, and the junction held 9 bases outside the gene matches. Germline loops: CDR1 GTSNPN, CDR2 SVGIG (reference sequence). For the CDR3, the DNA is TGTGCCTGGACCGATGCGGGACTAGTAACCGGGGAGCTGTTTTTT. It yields the protein CAWTDAGLVTGELFF.

The chain has TRBV2 and TRBJ2-7, with 7 bases matching TRBD2. Germline loops: CDR1 SNHLY, CDR2 FYNNEI. CDR3 length equals 15 residues. Trimming cost V 3 bases and J 2 bases; bases outside gene matches: 7. The CDR3 loop reads CASSEGGGAPYEQYF. The CDR3 DNA follows: TGTGCCAGCAGTGAGGGGGGAGGGGCCCCCTACGAGCAGTACTTC.

The chain combines TRBV11-2 with TRBJ2-4; unclear D gene. Germline loops: CDR1 SGHAT, CDR2 FQNNGV. Trimming removed 4 bases at V and 6 bases at J, with 13 bases between. The CDR3 spans 14 residues. DNA of the CDR3: TGTGCCAGCAGCTCCCTCAAGACAACAAACATTCAGTACTTC. Translating gives CASSSLKTTNIQYF. The complete variable domain, with remaining parts taken from reference TRBV11-2 and TRBJ2-4, reads EAGVAQSPRYKIIEKRQSVAFWCNPISGHATLYWYQQILGQGPKLLIQFQNNGVVDDSQLPKDRFSAERLKGVDSTLKIQPAKLEDSAVYLCASSSLKTTNIQYFGAGTRLSVL.

The J gene is TRBJ1-1, the V gene TRBV21-1; the table's D call of TRBD1 was not tested on the DNA. TRBV21-1 is a listed pseudogene. The CDR3 is made up of 18 amino acids. The CDR3 DNA sequence: TGTGCCAGCAGCACACGCTCCGGGACAGGGGACCTGGGGGCTGGAGCTTTCTTT. It specifies CASSTRSGTGDLGAGAFF.